This entry features one T cell receptor beta chain sequence. Its antigen is currently unknown. This record comes from a study of shared clonotypes between healthy human individuals. Losses at the gene ends were 1 base for V and 6 bases for J; bases not matched to a gene: 5. The CDR3 loop spans 15 amino acids. Per the germline V gene, CDR1 is SGHAT and CDR2 is FQNNGV. Over several immunoSEQ plates, each subset's genomic DNA was distributed in even portions. Using ten immunoSEQ deep assay plates, investigators sequenced unsorted PBMC DNA. Study processing details: Filtering differed for immunoSEQ, which gave only junction sequences without quality scores. This table comes from immunoSEQ multiplex PCR, and its TCRdb copy is limited to in-frame clones, with some not included. D and trimming were read from the DNA, whereas the V and J calls and clone size are those reported in that table. The table records over 400,000 clones, 78% of them present only once.

General study points: Clonotype sharing among the donors was expected to vary with sequencing depth.

The clonotype comes from a woman aged 35 to 49 in good health. Some clones in this sample may be carry-over from other donors' samples. The chain combines TRBV11-2 with TRBJ2-1, with 8 bases identical to TRBD2. Sample: PBMCs. CDR3 sequence: CASSLVGTSFNEQFF. The CDR3 DNA follows: TGTGCCAGCAGCTTAGTAGGGACTAGTTTCAATGAGCAGTTCTTC.